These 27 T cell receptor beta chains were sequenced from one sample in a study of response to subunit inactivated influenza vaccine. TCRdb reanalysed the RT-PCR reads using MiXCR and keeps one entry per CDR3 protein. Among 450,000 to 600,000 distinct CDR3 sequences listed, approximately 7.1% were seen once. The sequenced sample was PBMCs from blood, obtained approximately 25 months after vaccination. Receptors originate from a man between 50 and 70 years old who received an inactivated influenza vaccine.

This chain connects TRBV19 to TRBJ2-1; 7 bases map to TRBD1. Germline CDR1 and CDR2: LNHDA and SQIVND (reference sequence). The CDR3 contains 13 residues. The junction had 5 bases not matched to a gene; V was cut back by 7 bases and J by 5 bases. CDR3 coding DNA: TGTGCCAGTAAAGGGGGACAGAACAATGAGCAGTTCTTC. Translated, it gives CASKGGQNNEQFF.

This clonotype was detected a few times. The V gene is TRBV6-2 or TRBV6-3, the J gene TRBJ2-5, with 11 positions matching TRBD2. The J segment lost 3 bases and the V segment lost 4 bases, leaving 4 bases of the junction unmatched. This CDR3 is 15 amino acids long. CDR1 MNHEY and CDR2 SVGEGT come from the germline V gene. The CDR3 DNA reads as TGTGCCAGCAGTTCCGGGACTAGCGGAAAAGAGACCCAGTACTTC. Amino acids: CASSSGTSGKETQYF.

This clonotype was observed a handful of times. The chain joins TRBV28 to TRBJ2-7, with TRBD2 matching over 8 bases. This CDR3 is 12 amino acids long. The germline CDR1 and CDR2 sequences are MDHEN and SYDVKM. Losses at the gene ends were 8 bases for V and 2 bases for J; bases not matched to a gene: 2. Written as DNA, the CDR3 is TGTGCCAGCGGGGGACTAGCCTACGAGCAGTACTTC. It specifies CASGGLAYEQYF.

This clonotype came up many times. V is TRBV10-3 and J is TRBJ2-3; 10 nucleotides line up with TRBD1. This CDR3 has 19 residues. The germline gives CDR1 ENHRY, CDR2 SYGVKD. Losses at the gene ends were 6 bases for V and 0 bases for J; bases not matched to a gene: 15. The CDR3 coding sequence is TGTGCCATCAGAATACGCCGGGACAGGGGCAGTGCTAGCACAGATACGCAGTATTTT. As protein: CAIRIRRDRGSASTDTQYF.

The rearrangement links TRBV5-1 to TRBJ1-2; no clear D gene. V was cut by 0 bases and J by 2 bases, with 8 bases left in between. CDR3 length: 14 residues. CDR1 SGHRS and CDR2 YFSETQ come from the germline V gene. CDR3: CASSLDVGNYGYTF. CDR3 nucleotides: TGCGCCAGCAGCTTGGACGTGGGAAACTATGGCTACACCTTC.

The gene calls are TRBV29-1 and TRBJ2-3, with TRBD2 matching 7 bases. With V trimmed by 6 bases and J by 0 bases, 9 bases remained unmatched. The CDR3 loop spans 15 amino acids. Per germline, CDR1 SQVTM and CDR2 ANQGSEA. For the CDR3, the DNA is TGCAGCGTCCCCGGCCCAGCGGGGAGCACAGATACGCAGTATTTT. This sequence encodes CSVPGPAGSTDTQYF.

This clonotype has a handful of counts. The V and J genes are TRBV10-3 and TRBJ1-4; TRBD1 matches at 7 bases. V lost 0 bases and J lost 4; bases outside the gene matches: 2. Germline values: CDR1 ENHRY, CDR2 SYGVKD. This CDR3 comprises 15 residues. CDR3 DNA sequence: TGTGCCATCAGTGAGTCGACAGGGAATAATGAAAAACTGTTTTTT. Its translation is CAISESTGNNEKLFF.

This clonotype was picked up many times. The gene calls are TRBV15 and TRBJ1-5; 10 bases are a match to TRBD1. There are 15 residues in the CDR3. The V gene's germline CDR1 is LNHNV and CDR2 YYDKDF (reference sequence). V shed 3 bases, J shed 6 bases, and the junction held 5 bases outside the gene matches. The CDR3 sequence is CATSSDRGLRQPQHF. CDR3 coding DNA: TGTGCCACCAGCAGTGACAGGGGGCTTCGTCAGCCCCAGCATTTT. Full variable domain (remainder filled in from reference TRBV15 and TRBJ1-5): DAMVIQNPRYQVTQFGKPVTLSCSQTLNHNVMYWYQQKSSQAPKLLFHYYDKDFNNEADTPDNFQSRRPNTSFCFLDIRSPGLGDTAMYLCATSSDRGLRQPQHFGDGTRLSIL.

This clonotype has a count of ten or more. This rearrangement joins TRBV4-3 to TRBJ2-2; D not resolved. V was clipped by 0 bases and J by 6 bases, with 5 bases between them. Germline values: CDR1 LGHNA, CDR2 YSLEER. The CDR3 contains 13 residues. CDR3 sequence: CASSQEPAGELFF. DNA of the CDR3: TGCGCCAGCAGCCAAGAGCCCGCCGGGGAGCTGTTTTTT.

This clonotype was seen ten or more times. CDR3 loop: CASRPTGGSSYNEQFF. The CDR3 bases are TGTGCCAGCAGGCCTACAGGGGGGAGCTCCTACAATGAGCAGTTCTTC. The V and J genes are TRBV11-2 and TRBJ2-1, with 8 bases identical to TRBD1. Germline V gives CDR1 SGHAT, CDR2 FQNNGV. The CDR3 has 16 amino acids. V gave up 6 bases and J gave up 0 bases; unmatched junction bases: 7.

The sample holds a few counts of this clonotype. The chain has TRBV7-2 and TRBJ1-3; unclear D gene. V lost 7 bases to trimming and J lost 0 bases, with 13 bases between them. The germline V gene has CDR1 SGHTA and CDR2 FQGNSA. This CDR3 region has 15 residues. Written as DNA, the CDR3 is TGTGCCAGCACCAATTCGTTCGGCTCTGGAAACACCATATATTTT. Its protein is CASTNSFGSGNTIYF.

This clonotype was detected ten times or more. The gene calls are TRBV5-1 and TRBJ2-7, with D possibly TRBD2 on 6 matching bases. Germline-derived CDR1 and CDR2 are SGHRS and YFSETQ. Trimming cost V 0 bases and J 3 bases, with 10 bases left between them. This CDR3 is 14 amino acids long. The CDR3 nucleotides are TGCGCCAGCAGCTTGGAGTCGGGAGTCTACGAGCAGTACTTC. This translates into CASSLESGVYEQYF.

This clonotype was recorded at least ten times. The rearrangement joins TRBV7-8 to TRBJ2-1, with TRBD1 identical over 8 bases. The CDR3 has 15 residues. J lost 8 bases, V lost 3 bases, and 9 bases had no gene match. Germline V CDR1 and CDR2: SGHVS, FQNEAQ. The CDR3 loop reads CASSFRQGTIYEQFF. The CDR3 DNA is TGTGCCAGCAGCTTTCGACAGGGGACGATATATGAGCAGTTCTTC.

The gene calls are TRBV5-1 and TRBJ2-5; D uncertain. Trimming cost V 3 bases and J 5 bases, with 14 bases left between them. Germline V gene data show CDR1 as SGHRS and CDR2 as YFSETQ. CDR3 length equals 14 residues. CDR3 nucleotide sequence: TGCGCCAGCAGCTCCGAAGCGTGGGCGGAGACCCAGTACTTC. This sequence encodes CASSSEAWAETQYF.

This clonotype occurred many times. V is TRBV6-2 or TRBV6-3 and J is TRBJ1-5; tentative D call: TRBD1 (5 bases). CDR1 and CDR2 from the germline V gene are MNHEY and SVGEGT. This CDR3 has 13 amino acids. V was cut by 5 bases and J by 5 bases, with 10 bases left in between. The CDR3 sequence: CASSPDRYQPQHF. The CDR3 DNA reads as TGTGCCAGCAGTCCCGACAGATATCAGCCCCAGCATTTT.

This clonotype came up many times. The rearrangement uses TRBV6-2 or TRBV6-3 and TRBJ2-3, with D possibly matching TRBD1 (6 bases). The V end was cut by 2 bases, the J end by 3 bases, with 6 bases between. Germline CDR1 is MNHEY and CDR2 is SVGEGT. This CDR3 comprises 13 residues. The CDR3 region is CASSYQGTDTQYF. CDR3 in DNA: TGTGCCAGCAGTTACCAGGGGACAGATACGCAGTATTTT.

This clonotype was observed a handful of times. The CDR3 region has the DNA TGTGCCAGCAGCTTAGGTGGTAGGGGGCGCGCGGGGACCCAGTACTTC. Amino acids: CASSLGGRGRAGTQYF. The J gene is TRBJ2-5, the V gene TRBV7-2; 7 nucleotides agree with TRBD1. The CDR3 runs to 16 residues. The J segment lost 7 bases and the V segment lost 1 base, leaving 12 bases of the junction unmatched. Germline loops: CDR1 SGHTA, CDR2 FQGNSA.

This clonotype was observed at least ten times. In nucleotides, the CDR3 is TGTGCCAGCAGCCGGGAGGGCTTTTCCTACTATGGCTACACCTTC. This translates into CASSREGFSYYGYTF. The chain couples TRBV5-5 to TRBJ1-2; the D is unclear. Germline V gene data show CDR1 as SGHKS and CDR2 as YYEKEE (reference sequence). This CDR3 is built from 15 residues. Between the trimmed V and J ends, which lost 4 bases and 3 bases, there was a span of 16 bases.

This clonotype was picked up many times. In nucleotides, the CDR3 is TGTGCCAGCAGGCGACTAGCGGGGGGGAGTCTAGATGAGCAGTTCTTC. Protein sequence: CASRRLAGGSLDEQFF. The gene calls are TRBV12-3 or TRBV12-4 and TRBJ2-1; 14 nucleotides align to TRBD2. Trimming cost V 6 bases and J 8 bases; bases outside gene matches: 9. This CDR3 contains 16 residues.

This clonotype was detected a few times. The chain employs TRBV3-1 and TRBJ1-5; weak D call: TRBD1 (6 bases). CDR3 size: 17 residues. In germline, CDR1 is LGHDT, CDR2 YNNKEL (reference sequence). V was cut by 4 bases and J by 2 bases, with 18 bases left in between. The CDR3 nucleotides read TGTGCCAGCAGCCCCTCCTACCACAGGGTCGGCAATCAGCCCCAGCATTTT. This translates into CASSPSYHRVGNQPQHF.

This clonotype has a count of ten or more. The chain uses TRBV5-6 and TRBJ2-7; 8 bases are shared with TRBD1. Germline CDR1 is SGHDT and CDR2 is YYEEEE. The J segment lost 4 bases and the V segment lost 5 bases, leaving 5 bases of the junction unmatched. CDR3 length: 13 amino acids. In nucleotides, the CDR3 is TGTGCCAGCAGGAAAGGACAGGGTTACGAGCAGTACTTC. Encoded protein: CASRKGQGYEQYF.

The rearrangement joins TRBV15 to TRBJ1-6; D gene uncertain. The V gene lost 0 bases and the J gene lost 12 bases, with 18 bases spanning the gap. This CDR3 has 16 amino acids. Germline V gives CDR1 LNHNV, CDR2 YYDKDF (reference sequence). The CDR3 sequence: CATSRDLGVPFRPLHF. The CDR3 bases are TGTGCCACCAGCAGAGATCTGGGAGTCCCATTTAGACCCCTCCACTTT.

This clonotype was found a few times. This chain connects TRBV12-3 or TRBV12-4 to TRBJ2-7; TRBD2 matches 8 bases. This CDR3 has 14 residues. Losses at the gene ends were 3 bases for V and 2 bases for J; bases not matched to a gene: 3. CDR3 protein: CASSLGTRAYEQYF. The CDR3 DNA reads TGTGCCAGCAGTTTGGGGACTAGGGCCTACGAGCAGTACTTC.

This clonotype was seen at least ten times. The CDR3 loop is CSAATEFNQPQHF. CDR3 DNA: TGCAGCGCTGCGACGGAATTCAATCAGCCCCAGCATTTT. J is TRBJ1-5 and V is TRBV29-1; D uncertain. The CDR3 consists of 13 residues. V was pared by 7 bases and J by 3 bases, with 13 bases between. Germline lookup yields CDR1 SQVTM and CDR2 ANQGSEA.

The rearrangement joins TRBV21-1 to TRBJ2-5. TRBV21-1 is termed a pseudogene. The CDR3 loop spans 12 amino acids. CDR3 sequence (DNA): TGTGCCAGCAGCAAAAGACAGGAGACCCAGTACTTC. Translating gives CASSKRQETQYF.

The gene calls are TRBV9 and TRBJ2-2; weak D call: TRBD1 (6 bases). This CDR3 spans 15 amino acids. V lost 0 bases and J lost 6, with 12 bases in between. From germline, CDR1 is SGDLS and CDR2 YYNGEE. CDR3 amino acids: CASSVAPGVAGELFF. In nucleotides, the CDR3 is TGTGCCAGCAGCGTAGCCCCAGGGGTGGCCGGGGAGCTGTTTTTT.

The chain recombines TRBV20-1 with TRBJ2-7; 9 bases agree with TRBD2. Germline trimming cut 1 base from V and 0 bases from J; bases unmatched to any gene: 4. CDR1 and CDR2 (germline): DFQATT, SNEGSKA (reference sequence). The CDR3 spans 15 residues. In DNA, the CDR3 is TGCAGTGCTAGAGTTGCGGGGGGGGGCTCCTACGAGCAGTACTTC. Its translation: CSARVAGGGSYEQYF.